What follows describes a single TCR beta chain. The antigen is not known. These data are taken from a study of blood T cells in healthy people across ages. Study details: Capturing about one barcoded beta molecule per two T cells was achieved by template switching.

It was with a sample-barcoded 5' primer and a J-beta primer mix that a second PCR of roughly 7 to 12 cycles was run. Using its own MiXCR run on the 5' RACE reads, TCRdb lists one record per CDR3 protein. The data show approximately 1.5 million distinct CDR3 sequences, 42% seen once. Overall study findings and caveats: The unsorted PBMCs prevented any conclusive comparison of naive versus antigen-experienced cells. Measured against age, TCR beta diversity per million T cells decreased in a roughly linear manner.

Material: blood. The TCR originated in a woman younger than 35 in good health.

In DNA, the CDR3 is TGTGCCAGCAGCCCCCGACTATACCTAGCGGGACCCAACAATGAGCAGTACTTC. This translates into CASSPRLYLAGPNNEQYF. The chain employs TRBV7-9 and TRBJ2-5; 9 positions agree with TRBD2. The CDR3 contains 18 residues. The V segment lost 5 bases and the J segment 11 bases; nucleotides outside the gene matches: 24. Germline V gene sequence: CDR1 SEHNR, CDR2 FQNEAQ (reference sequence).